These 29 T cell receptor beta chains originate from one sample sequenced in a study of T cell clonality in common variable immunodeficiency (dated by TCRdb to between 2015 and 2017). Study-wide findings and limitations: CVID TCRbeta sequences reportedly showed fewer deletions and N-nucleotide insertions and lacked highly modified clones with 13 or more V deletions.

These receptors have no known antigen. Library construction relied on the immunoSEQ multiplex PCR assay. TCRdb obtained this table from immuneACCESS and retained in-frame rearrangements with V and J assigned. These tables miss some clones; where compared with another copy, unresolved V genes account for less than half of the shortfall, and the remainder is unexplained. The sample counts about 12,000 clones, each observed more than once. Of the sample, around 6.9% falls within the top ten clones. Input material: peripheral blood mononuclear cells. All receptors come from a human donor with common variable immunodeficiency.

Regarding this clone: Read sequence stops 3 residues before the CDR3 end, and the germline J gene provides the missing end. The rearrangement uses TRBV7-3 and TRBJ1-2, with D perhaps TRBD1 (6 bases). The germline CDR1 and CDR2 sequences are SGHTA and FQGTGA. There are 17 residues in the CDR3. Between the trimmed V and J ends, which lost 6 bases and 3 bases, there was a span of 23 bases. The CDR3 sequence: CASRLGLGGLRHYGYTF. Partial CDR3 DNA: TGTGCCAGCAGGCTGGGGCTAGGGGGTCTCAGGCACTATGGC. Full variable domain (missing parts from reference TRBV7-3 and TRBJ1-2): GAGVSQTPSNKVTEKGKYVELRCDPISGHTALYWYRQSLGQGPEFLIYFQGTGAADDSGLPNDRFFAVRPEGSVSTLKIQRTERGDSAVYLCASRLGLGGLRHYGYTFGSGTRLTVV.

Details on this clone: Coverage ceases 3 residues before the CDR3 finishes, and the germline J gene fills in the end. The V call is TRBV18, the J call TRBJ1-2, with D uncertain. Trimming pared 3 bases from V and 3 bases from J, leaving 8 bases between. This CDR3 spans 13 amino acids. The germline gives CDR1 KGHSH, CDR2 LQKENI. CDR3 amino acids: CASSPPEYYGYTF. Partial CDR3 DNA: TGTGCCAGCTCACCCCCAGAATACTATGGC.

This clone rates as medium-sized. The read ends 3 residues before the CDR3 terminus; that terminus is restored from the germline J gene. The chain uses TRBV7-3 and TRBJ1-6; TRBD1 agrees at 12 bases. The CDR3 has 17 amino acids. The germline gives CDR1 SGHTA, CDR2 FQGTGA. Unmatched junction bases numbered 7, after V lost 1 base and J lost 9 bases. The CDR3 reads CASSLRGTGGLGSPLHF. Partial CDR3 DNA: TGTGCCAGCAGCTTAAGGGGGACAGGGGGCCTTGGTTCACCC.

This clone was detected only a few times. The read is 3 residues too short to cover the CDR3 end, so that end is filled in from the germline J gene. V is TRBV7-9 and J is TRBJ2-2, with 9 bases lining up with TRBD2. The V gene end was trimmed by 4 bases and the J gene end by 5 bases; junction bases not matched to a gene: 5. This CDR3 comprises 15 residues. In germline, CDR1 is SEHNR, CDR2 FQNEAQ (reference sequence). The CDR3 sequence is CASSSLAGLTGELFF. Partial CDR3 DNA: TGTGCCAGCAGCTCACTAGCGGGTCTAACCGGGGAG.

There are many counts of this clone. The CDR3 goes on 3 residues after the read ends, and that part is filled in from the germline J gene. The chain is built from TRBV18 and TRBJ2-5; the D is unclear. The V and J ends lost 3 bases and 2 bases respectively, with 13 bases between them. Germline V gives CDR1 KGHSH, CDR2 LQKENI. There are 15 residues in the CDR3. CDR3 DNA, as far as it was read: TGTGCCAGCTCACCGAGGCAGACACCTCAAGAGACC. Residues: CASSPRQTPQET. The full CDR3 sequence reads CASSPRQTPQETQYF. Full variable domain (remainder filled in from reference TRBV18 and TRBJ2-5): NAGVMQNPRHLVRRRGQEARLRCSPMKGHSHVYWYRQLPEEGLKFMVYLQKENIIDESGMPKERFSAEFPKEGPSILRIQQVVRGDSAAYFCASSPRQTPQETQYFGPGTRLLVL.

This clone has only a few counts. The read is 3 residues too short to cover the CDR3 end, so that end is filled in from the germline J gene. V gene TRBV18 combines with J gene TRBJ1-1; no definite D call. CDR1 KGHSH and CDR2 LQKENI come from the germline V gene. V was shortened by 5 bases and J by 1 base, with 8 bases between the two germline ends. The CDR3 loop spans 13 amino acids. The covered CDR3 bases are TGTGCCAGCTCAGAACTAAGGAACACTGAA. This codes for CASSELRNTE. The full-length CDR3 reads as CASSELRNTEAFF.

On this clone: Read data end 3 residues before the CDR3 end; the end is taken from the germline J gene. The V and J genes are TRBV19 and TRBJ2-7; 7 bases line up with TRBD1. Trimming removed 6 bases from V and 5 bases from J; junction bases left unmatched: 10. This CDR3 contains 14 residues. Per the germline V gene, CDR1 is LNHDA and CDR2 is SQIVND (reference sequence). The CDR3: CASSFSGQSDEQYF. The DNA read from the CDR3 is TGTGCCAGTAGCTTTTCGGGACAGTCCGACGAG.

Sample share makes this clone medium-sized. Read data end 3 residues before the CDR3 end; the end is taken from the germline J gene. J is TRBJ2-7 and V is TRBV20-1; D perhaps matches TRBD1 (6 bases). V lost 6 bases to trimming and J lost 3 bases, with 18 bases between them. The length of the CDR3 is 14 residues. Germline CDR1 is DFQATT and CDR2 is SNEGSKA (reference sequence). CDR3 amino acids: CSAPNPSGDYEQYF. The DNA read from the CDR3 is TGCAGTGCCCCCAATCCCTCAGGGGACTACGAG.

Turning to this clone: The read comes to an end 3 residues before the CDR3 does, leaving the germline J gene to fill in the end. The chain combines TRBV2 with TRBJ1-4, with 8 bases aligning to TRBD1. V lost 6 bases and J lost 4; bases outside the gene matches: 7. Germline V gene data show CDR1 as SNHLY and CDR2 as FYNNEI. CDR3 length: 15 residues. The CDR3: CASRPQGGINEKLFF. The sequenced part of the CDR3 DNA is TGTGCCAGCAGGCCACAGGGGGGAATTAATGAAAAA.

With respect to this clone: The CDR3 end lies 3 residues beyond the end of the read and is filled in from the germline J gene. The chain uses TRBV18 and TRBJ1-1; perhaps TRBD1 as D (5 bases). V shed 6 bases and J shed 1 base, with 9 bases lying between them. CDR3 size: 13 residues. Germline CDR1 and CDR2: KGHSH and LQKENI. The CDR3 sequence is CASSPQGNTEAFF. The CDR3 DNA, read in part, is TGTGCCAGCTCTCCTCAGGGGAACACTGAA.

A word on this clone: The read halts 3 residues ahead of the CDR3 end, with the missing end drawn from the germline J gene. The chain joins TRBV2 to TRBJ1-4, with 8 nucleotides matching TRBD1. CDR3 length: 15 amino acids. Germline V gene lookup returns CDR1 SNHLY and CDR2 FYNNEI. The V and J ends lost 7 bases and 3 bases, in that order; junction bases with no gene match: 7. The chain's CDR3 is CASTTSGQANEKLFF. The sequenced CDR3 bases are TGTGCCAGCACTACCTCGGGACAGGCTAATGAAAAA.

Relative to its sample, this clone is medium-sized. The read terminates 3 residues ahead of where the CDR3 ends, so the germline J gene completes it. The chain recombines TRBV7-3 with TRBJ1-1, with a possible D match to TRBD1 (5 bases). This CDR3 contains 11 residues. Per germline, CDR1 SGHTA and CDR2 FQGTGA. Incomplete CDR3 DNA: TGTGCCAGCAGCCACGGGGGGGAA. It translates to CASSHGGE. The whole CDR3 sequence is CASSHGGEAFF.

In its sample, this clone is medium-sized. The read terminates 3 residues before the CDR3 end, so the remaining end is supplied by the germline J gene. This rearrangement joins TRBV2 to TRBJ2-3; TRBD2 matches 11 bases. With 6 bases clipped from V and 2 bases from J, the junction kept 7 bases outside the gene matches. Germline V lookup: CDR1 SNHLY, CDR2 FYNNEI. This CDR3 has 16 amino acids. The CDR3 region is CASRTGTSGYTDTQYF. CDR3 bases read: TGTGCCAGCAGGACCGGGACTAGCGGCTACACAGATACG. The full variable domain, rest sourced from reference TRBV2 and TRBJ2-3, is EPEVTQTPSHQVTQMGQEVILRCVPISNHLYFYWYRQILGQKVEFLVSFYNNEISEKSEIFDDQFSVERPDGSNFTLKIRSTKLEDSAMYFCASRTGTSGYTDTQYFGPGTRLTVL.

In its sample, this clone was seen a few times. CDR3 protein: CASSPGLAGAYQVTDTQYF. The covered CDR3 bases are TGTGCCAGCTCACCGGGACTAGCGGGGGCTTATCAAGTGACAGATACG. This chain uses TRBV18 with TRBJ2-3, with TRBD2 matching over 14 bases. The read ends 3 residues early relative to the CDR3; the germline J gene fills the gap. The CDR3 loop spans 19 amino acids. After removal of 3 bases from V and 3 bases from J, the junction contained 11 bases not matched to a gene. The germline gives CDR1 KGHSH, CDR2 LQKENI.

This clone was counted between two and nine times. With the read ending 3 residues before the CDR3 end, the germline J gene is used to fill in that end. This chain links TRBV11-1 with TRBJ1-6; D call uncertain. Germline assignment: CDR1 SGHAT and CDR2 FQDESV (reference sequence). The CDR3 contains 15 residues. V was clipped by 1 base and J by 4 bases, with 8 bases between them. The CDR3 protein is CASSLEGAYNSPLHF. Partial CDR3 DNA: TGTGCCAGCAGCTTAGAGGGCGCATATAATTCACCC. Full variable domain (outside the CDR3, taken from reference TRBV11-1 and TRBJ1-6): EAEVAQSPRYKITEKSQAVAFWCDPISGHATLYWYRQILGQGPELLVQFQDESVVDDSQLPKDRFSAERLKGVDSTLKIQPAELGDSAMYLCASSLEGAYNSPLHFGNGTRLTVT.

On this clone: The read terminates 3 residues ahead of where the CDR3 ends, so the germline J gene completes it. The gene calls are TRBV18 and TRBJ1-1; 7 nucleotides agree with TRBD1. This CDR3 is built from 15 residues. In germline, CDR1 is KGHSH, CDR2 LQKENI. CDR3 DNA (partial): TGTGCCAGCTCACCATCTACAGGGGTAGATCGGGAA. Translated: CASSPSTGVDRE. The whole CDR3 is CASSPSTGVDREAFF.

As to this clone: Read sequence stops 3 residues before the CDR3 end, and the germline J gene provides the missing end. The rearrangement uses TRBV30 and TRBJ1-6; D may be TRBD1 (6 bases). The length of the CDR3 is 16 residues. Per germline, CDR1 GTSNPN and CDR2 SVGIG (reference sequence). Trimming took off 0 bases at V and 6 bases at J, with 15 bases between the two ends. CDR3 DNA (partial): TGTGCCTGGAGTGTAATATTGGTAGGGGGTAATTCACCC. Amino acid sequence: CAWSVILVGGNSP. The full CDR3 reads CAWSVILVGGNSPLHF.

Notes on this clone: Sequencing ends 3 residues short of the CDR3 end; the germline J gene provides the rest. This chain links TRBV19 with TRBJ2-7; tentatively, D is TRBD2 (5 bases). With 2 bases removed from V and 0 bases from J, the gap between germline ends came to 8 bases. There are 14 residues in the CDR3. The germline V gene has CDR1 LNHDA and CDR2 SQIVND (reference sequence). Partial CDR3 DNA: TGTGCCAGTAGTATATACCGGGGCTCCTACGAG. Amino acid sequence: CASSIYRGSYE. In full, the CDR3 is CASSIYRGSYEQYF.

This clone has only a few counts. The CDR3 end is not reached by the read, which stops 3 residues before it; the germline J gene fills it in. The chain recombines TRBV5-6 with TRBJ2-1; no reliable D call. The CDR3 runs 13 residues. In germline, CDR1 is SGHDT, CDR2 YYEEEE. The V end was cut by 5 bases, the J end by 7 bases, with 13 bases between. The part of the CDR3 DNA that was read is TGTGCCAGCAGGTATAGATTTAATAATGAG. Protein: CASRYRFNNE. The CDR3 as a whole reads CASRYRFNNEQFF.

Concerning this clone: The read terminates 3 residues ahead of where the CDR3 ends, so the germline J gene completes it. The chain uses TRBV30 and TRBJ2-5, with D possibly TRBD2 on 5 matching bases. Germline V gene lookup returns CDR1 GTSNPN and CDR2 SVGIG (reference sequence). This CDR3 spans 12 amino acids. This chain's CDR3 is CAWNVAGTTQYF. CDR3 DNA, as far as it was read: TGTGCCTGGAACGTGGCGGGCACTACC.

The table lists this clone with a few counts. Sequencing ends 3 residues short of the CDR3 end; the germline J gene provides the rest. The V and J genes are TRBV19 and TRBJ2-5; D is possibly TRBD2 (6 bases). V was cut by 1 base and J by 2 bases, with 11 bases left in between. CDR1 LNHDA and CDR2 SQIVND come from the germline V gene (reference sequence). The CDR3 totals 15 residues. CDR3 DNA (partial): TGTGCCAGTAGTATAGCCGCGGGGTCTCAAGAGACC. Encoded protein: CASSIAAGSQET. The CDR3 reads in full as CASSIAAGSQETQYF.

This clone has more than one count but fewer than ten. Coverage ceases 3 residues before the CDR3 finishes, and the germline J gene fills in the end. V is TRBV7-2 and J is TRBJ2-7; a weak D match, TRBD2 (6 bases). V lost 4 bases and J lost 3, with 10 bases in between. CDR3 length equals 13 residues. From germline, CDR1 is SGHTA and CDR2 FQGNSA. CDR3 DNA (partial): TGTGCCAGCAGCTGGGGACTCCTCTACGAG. This translates into CASSWGLLYE. The CDR3 as a whole reads CASSWGLLYEQYF.

This clone was observed a handful of times. The read falls 3 residues short of the CDR3 end, and the missing part is taken from the germline J gene. The V gene is TRBV2, the J gene TRBJ2-2, with 9 nucleotides matching TRBD2. With 6 bases clipped from V and 6 bases from J, the junction kept 8 bases outside the gene matches. Germline lookup yields CDR1 SNHLY and CDR2 FYNNEI. This CDR3 comprises 15 residues. The CDR3 bases that were read are TGTGCCAGCAGCTTCAGAGCGGGGGGATCCGGGGAG. Translated: CASSFRAGGSGE. The whole CDR3 is CASSFRAGGSGELFF.

In the case of this clone: The sequence runs out 3 residues before the end of the CDR3; the remainder is reconstructed from the germline J gene. The V gene is TRBV19, the J gene TRBJ2-1; 9 bases match TRBD1. The CDR3 is 16 residues long. The germline CDR1 and CDR2 sequences are LNHDA and SQIVND (reference sequence). The ends lost 3 bases at V and 2 bases at J; junction bases unmatched: 5. The part of the CDR3 DNA that was read is TGTGCCAGTAGTATCGATACAGGGGGCACCTACAATGAG. This translates into CASSIDTGGTYNE. The CDR3 reads in full as CASSIDTGGTYNEQFF.

This clone was counted a few times. The DNA read from the CDR3 is TGTGCCAGCAGTTTCGACAGGGGGACAGCCAAAAACATT. Its protein is CASSFDRGTAKNI. The full CDR3 protein is CASSFDRGTAKNIQYF. The chain couples TRBV2 to TRBJ2-4; 9 bases align to TRBD1. The read ends 3 residues shy of where the CDR3 ends; the end is completed using the germline J gene. The length of the CDR3 is 16 residues. The germline CDR1 and CDR2 sequences are SNHLY and FYNNEI. The J segment lost 0 bases and the V segment lost 5 bases, leaving 5 bases of the junction unmatched.

This clone was found a few times. Sequencing ends 3 residues short of the CDR3 end; the germline J gene provides the rest. This rearrangement joins TRBV2 to TRBJ2-3; 10 nucleotides match TRBD2. The J segment lost 3 bases and the V segment lost 7 bases, leaving 4 bases of the junction unmatched. CDR1 is SNHLY and CDR2 is FYNNEI in the germline V gene. The CDR3 sequence is 14 residues long. The part of the CDR3 DNA that was read is TGTGCCAGCAATTCGGGACTAGCGACAGATACG. Protein product: CASNSGLATDT. The whole CDR3 is CASNSGLATDTQYF.

This clone was seen only a few times. Read sequence stops 3 residues before the CDR3 end, and the germline J gene provides the missing end. The chain employs TRBV19 and TRBJ1-2; D ambiguous. The CDR3 sequence is 14 residues long. From germline, CDR1 is LNHDA and CDR2 SQIVND (reference sequence). The CDR3 region is CASSIAGEGKAYTF. CDR3 DNA, as far as it was read: TGTGCCAGTAGTATAGCCGGGGAAGGAAAAGCT. Full variable domain (remainder filled in from reference TRBV19 and TRBJ1-2): DGGITQSPKYLFRKEGQNVTLSCEQNLNHDAMYWYRQDPGQGLRLIYYSQIVNDFQKGDIAEGYSVSREKKESFPLTVTSAQKNPTAFYLCASSIAGEGKAYTFGSGTRLTVV.

This clone was counted only a few times. Sequencing ends 3 residues short of the CDR3 end; the germline J gene provides the rest. The chain couples TRBV30 to TRBJ1-1, with 7 bases identical to TRBD1. V was pared by 4 bases and J by 3 bases, with 8 bases of the junction left unmatched. The CDR3 is made up of 14 amino acids. The germline CDR1 and CDR2 sequences are GTSNPN and SVGIG (reference sequence). The covered CDR3 bases are TGTGCCTGGAAACTAAACAGGGGCGACACTGAA. Translation gives CAWKLNRGDTE. The entire CDR3 protein is CAWKLNRGDTEAFF.

Regarding this clone: The read ends 3 residues before the CDR3 terminus; that terminus is restored from the germline J gene. J is TRBJ2-3 and V is TRBV2; TRBD2 aligns across 9 bases. J lost 3 bases, V lost 7 bases, and 2 bases had no gene match. The CDR3 extends over 13 amino acids. Germline V lookup: CDR1 SNHLY, CDR2 FYNNEI. CDR3 bases read: TGTGCCAGCATGGCGGGGGGGACAGATACG. It encodes CASMAGGTDT. The complete CDR3 sequence is CASMAGGTDTQYF.